This TCR beta chain emerged from a study of Ad26.COV2.S vaccination and SARS-CoV-2 variants. Study-level background: Sample donor was a member of the COV1001 Ad26.COV2.S trial arm. Ad26.COV2.S was injected intramuscularly once or twice, 56 days apart.

Trimming cost V 5 bases and J 5 bases; bases outside gene matches: 2. CDR1 is LGHDT and CDR2 is YNNKEL in the germline V gene (reference sequence). The CDR3 length is 12 residues. Noted treatment: 15 to 20 received Ad26.COV2.S at low or high dose, single or two shots; 5 received placebo; per-sample allocation not given. Day 63 following the first vaccine or placebo injection was when the samples were taken. Boston supplied an adult donor aged 18-55 years. Expressing Wuhan-strain SARS-CoV-2 spike, an Ad26 vector served as the vaccine. Method: immunoSEQ multiplex PCR; TCRdb's copy keeps in-frame clones and lacks some. The sample holds around 450,000 clones, roughly nine tenths seen once.

The material sequenced was peripheral blood, taken in a trial of Ad26.COV2.S vaccine versus placebo. The sequence derives from a person aged 18-60 years who received the Ad26.COV2.S COVID-19 vaccine or a placebo. The chain has TRBV3-1 (or the pseudogene TRBV3-2) and TRBJ1-2, with 7 bases fitting TRBD1. This CDR3 reads CASSKQGYGYTF. For the CDR3, the DNA is TGTGCCAGCAGCAAACAGGGGTATGGCTACACCTTC.